This T cell receptor beta chain was obtained from a study of cytomegalovirus exposure and HLA in healthy donors. Primers: 60 Vbeta forward and 13 Jbeta reverse. Profiling relied on immunoSEQ multiplex PCR, and the TCRdb table lists in-frame clones only, not all of them. The sample carries 150,000 to 200,000 clones, 80% to 85% recorded once. Germline assignment: CDR1 SEHNR and CDR2 FQNEAQ (reference sequence). The junction had 5 bases not matched to a gene; V was cut back by 2 bases and J by 11 bases. This CDR3 is 12 amino acids long. The receptor comes from a boy between 10 and 17 years old in good health and CMV-seronegative. Sequenced: PBMCs. This sequence joins TRBV7-9 and TRBJ1-1, with 7 bases aligning to TRBD1. This chain's CDR3 is CASSLSTGEAFF. The CDR3 DNA is TGTGCCAGCAGCTTATCCACAGGGGAGGCTTTCTTT. The variable domain in full, with the rest retrieved from reference TRBV7-9 and TRBJ1-1, is DTGVSQNPRHKITKRGQNVTFRCDPISEHNRLYWYRQTLGQGPEFLTYFQNEAQLEKSRLLSDRFSAERPKGSFSTLEIQRTEQGDSAMYLCASSLSTGEAFFGQGTRLTVV.